This TCR beta chain emerged from a study of T cell responses to AZD1222 COVID-19 vaccine. Study details: Second-dose groups at about 4 or about 12 weeks were pooled.

About this clone itself: No antigen is known for it.

General study results and limits: Just six AZD1222 recipients were seropositive at baseline. Unmutated variant regions are reportedly targeted by nearly half of spike-specific TCRs.

Method: immunoSEQ multiplex PCR; TCRdb's copy keeps in-frame clones and lacks some. The data contain roughly 50,000 clones, about 85% of them singletons. The sequence was obtained from an adult in good health. The input for sequencing was peripheral blood, taken on day 0 of AZD1222 vaccination.

For the CDR3, the DNA is TGTGCCAGCTCACCAATTGCTGGGGGTTTGGACACTGAAGCTTTCTTT. Translation: CASSPIAGGLDTEAFF. The chain links TRBV18 to TRBJ1-1; perhaps TRBD1 as D (5 bases). Trimming stripped 2 bases from V and 3 bases from J, with 16 bases between. CDR3 length: 16 residues. Germline lookup yields CDR1 KGHSH and CDR2 LQKENI. The entire variable domain, with the rest obtained from reference TRBV18 and TRBJ1-1, is as follows: NAGVMQNPRHLVRRRGQEARLRCSPMKGHSHVYWYRQLPEEGLKFMVYLQKENIIDESGMPKERFSAEFPKEGPSILRIQQVVRGDSAAYFCASSPIAGGLDTEAFFGQGTRLTVV.